The 7 T cell receptor beta chains below were found in one sample sequenced in a study of radiation and T cells in renal cell carcinoma. Time point in this sample: blood 4 weeks post-SBRT, at nephrectomy. The sample's treatment: 15 Gy SBRT to primary tumor, nephrectomy 4 weeks later. Profiling relied on immunoSEQ multiplex PCR, and the TCRdb table lists in-frame clones only, not all of them. Here the sample spans over 120,000 clones, 70% to 90% being singletons. The starting material was blood, obtained from a patient whose treatment included radiotherapy and nephrectomy. These receptors were obtained from a woman aged 45-59 years with renal cell carcinoma.

V and J are TRBV6-1 and TRBJ2-7; D is undetermined. Germline V gene data show CDR1 as MNHNS and CDR2 as SASEGT. V dropped 9 bases and J dropped 2 bases, with 17 bases sitting between them. The length of the CDR3 is 14 residues. The DNA of the CDR3 is TGTGCCAGTAAATGGGATTTTACGACCTACGAGCAGTACTTC. It codes for CASKWDFTTYEQYF.

The count of this clone is one. CDR3: CASSEGFRSYNEQFF. CDR3 DNA sequence: TGTGCCAGCAGTGAAGGGTTCAGGTCCTACAATGAGCAGTTCTTC. The chain recombines TRBV6-1 with TRBJ2-1; D not certain. V was pared by 1 base and J by 1 base, with 8 bases between. Looked up from germline, CDR1 is MNHNS and CDR2 is SASEGT. The length of the CDR3 is 15 residues.

This sequence joins TRBV19 and TRBJ1-5; tentatively, D is TRBD1 (6 bases). This CDR3 spans 15 amino acids. V lost 7 bases to trimming and J lost 0 bases, with 13 bases between them. Germline assignment: CDR1 LNHDA and CDR2 SQIVND (reference sequence). The CDR3, as DNA: TGTGCCAGTACGGACAGAGAGTATAGCAATCAGCCCCAGCATTTT. Translation: CASTDREYSNQPQHF.

The chain joins TRBV7-3 to TRBJ2-3; no firm D call. Trimming cost V 5 bases and J 7 bases, with 13 bases left between them. The CDR3 totals 13 residues. Germline assignment: CDR1 SGHTA and CDR2 FQGTGA. CDR3 DNA sequence: TGTGCCAGCAGCGGAGAGGTGTATCATACGCAGTATTTT. Amino acid sequence: CASSGEVYHTQYF.

V is TRBV7-6 and J is TRBJ2-5; 7 nucleotides line up with TRBD2. Trimming at V came to 0 bases and at J to 4 bases, leaving 5 bases not matched to a gene. In germline, CDR1 is SGHVS, CDR2 FNYEAQ. This CDR3 has 15 amino acids. CDR3 region: CASSLAREWGETQYF. The CDR3 DNA sequence: TGTGCCAGCAGCTTAGCGCGGGAGTGGGGAGAGACCCAGTACTTC.

The DNA of the CDR3 is TGCGCCAGCAGCTCGGGACTAGCGGGAGTCATTGAGACCCAGTACTTC. Residues: CASSSGLAGVIETQYF. V is TRBV5-1 and J is TRBJ2-5, with 14 bases matching TRBD2. V was clipped by 3 bases and J by 5 bases; unmatched bases: 6. The CDR3 covers 16 residues. In germline, CDR1 is SGHRS, CDR2 YFSETQ. Looking up the rest from reference TRBV5-1 and TRBJ2-5 gives the full variable domain: KAGVTQTPRYLIKTRGQQVTLSCSPISGHRSVSWYQQTPGQGLQFLFEYFSETQRNKGNFPGRFSGRQFSNSRSEMNVSTLELGDSALYLCASSSGLAGVIETQYFGPGTRLLVL.

This chain uses TRBV9 with TRBJ2-3, with D perhaps assigned TRBD1 or TRBD2 (5 bases each). The length of the CDR3 is 17 residues. From germline, CDR1 is SGDLS and CDR2 YYNGEE. The V gene lost 3 bases and the J gene lost 8 bases, with 25 bases spanning the gap. The CDR3 is CASSGDLWTRELGTQYF. The CDR3 nucleotides read TGTGCCAGCAGCGGAGACCTGTGGACCAGGGAGCTTGGTACGCAGTATTTT.